The text below deals with one T cell receptor (beta chain). The target of this receptor is not known. Base quality data are lacking; no much larger clone is found one base away. The trim is 3 bases for V and 3 bases for J, with a gap of 11 bases between the germline ends. From its cysteine to its phenylalanine, the CDR3 spans 15 amino acids. Only the CDR3 DNA stays, 45 bases, in frame from base 1. This sample is drawn from a study of blood T cells in healthy people across ages (dated by TCRdb to between 2015 and 2016). With regard to the full study: In model experiments, roughly one uniquely barcoded TCR beta cDNA molecule per two T cells was captured by template switching. To track age-related changes in TCR beta repertoire diversity, the study relied on deep sequencing normalized with unique cDNA molecular identifiers. Four age groups were formed from the donors: young (average 16 years), middle-aged (approximately 40), aged (under 70) and long-lived (less than 85). To avoid experimental bias, donors of different ages were randomly spread across the sequencing lanes. The study analyzed two additional independent replicas of 1 million unique cDNA reads from the same blood draw for two donors, one aged 18 to 29 and one aged 80 or older. Findings and caveats that apply to the study as a whole: As age increased, observed TCR beta diversity per million T cells dropped in a roughly linear way, and a significant reduction was already evident by age roughly 36. Observed TCR beta diversity correlated strongly with the percentage of naive T cells measured by flow cytometry. Since profiling was done on bulk unsorted PBMCs, naive and antigen-experienced compartments could not be conclusively compared. The long-lived group showed more naive CD4+ T cells, fewer expanded clones and increased TCR diversity than the aged group, suggesting age selection. The CMV infection status of donors was not known, potentially confounding age-related changes in expanded clonotypes. Estimates of total diversity based on one million sequenced T cells were considered lower bounds and underestimates.

Library preparation used 5' RACE. Data came from an Illumina HiSeq 2500. A second PCR of roughly 6 to 11 cycles was run with a J-beta primer mix and a sample-barcoded 5' primer. Each TCR beta cDNA molecule received a unique molecular identifier from a template-switch 5' adaptor carrying 12 random nucleotides. Each sample yielded at least 2.5 million CDR3-containing paired-end reads. First-strand cDNA was synthesized from all RNA with the Mint cDNA synthesis kit, primed by a TRBC-specific oligonucleotide. Following uracil-DNA glycosylase treatment, a first 18-cycle PCR with universal primers M1SS and BC2_uni_R was performed on all cDNA. The source study handled its data this way. Normalization of each sample was performed by random selection of 1 million high-quality reads, each carrying a distinct molecular identifier. Reads with shared molecular identifiers were discarded instead of being binned into consensus sequences. CDR3 identification, clonotype clustering and error correction used MiTCR with a Q25 quality threshold and the strictest error-elimination algorithm. A nonparametric unseen species model using Euler transformation provided a lower-bound estimate of total TCR beta diversity. TCRdb reworked the public reads: Q25 trimming with fastp, MiXCR clone assembly, productive beta chains retained. Every distinct CDR3 protein forms one entry, paired with its most common genes and DNA. In this record, the V and J calls reflect TCRdb's handling and not the investigators' own analysis. In this sample the table shows some 1.4 million distinct CDR3 sequences, approximately 42% of which occur a single time. The ten biggest clones cover roughly 7.9% of the sample.

Donors were approximately 42 systemically healthy Caucasian individuals from Russia aged roughly 6 to 95 years. Each donor gave 9 to 10 milliliters of peripheral blood, collected into EDTA-treated Vacutainer tubes. Ficoll-Paque density-gradient centrifugation was used to isolate PBMCs, with at least 7 million obtained per sample. Trizol reagent was used to extract total RNA from PBMCs, with at least 5 micrograms per sample. For every donor, an aliquot of PBMCs went through flow cytometry to measure the percentages of naive CD45RAhigh/CD27high T cells. The V gene is TRBV12-3 or TRBV12-4 and the J gene is TRBJ2-2; TRBD2 is perhaps the D gene, given 6 matching bases. Sequencing used blood. The clonotype comes from a woman aged 18-29 years in good health. The nucleotides read TGTGCCAGCAGTTTGTCCAGCGGGTACACCGGGGAGCTGTTTTTT. Its product reads: CASSLSSGYTGELFF.